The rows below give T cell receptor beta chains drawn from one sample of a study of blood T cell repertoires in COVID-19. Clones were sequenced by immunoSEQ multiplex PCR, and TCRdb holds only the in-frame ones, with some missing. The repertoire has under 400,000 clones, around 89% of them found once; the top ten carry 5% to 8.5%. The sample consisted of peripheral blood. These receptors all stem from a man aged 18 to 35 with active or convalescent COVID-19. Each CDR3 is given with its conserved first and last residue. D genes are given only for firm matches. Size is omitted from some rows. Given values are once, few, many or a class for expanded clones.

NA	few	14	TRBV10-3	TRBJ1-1	TGTGCCATCAGTCGGGACATGATGAACACTGAAGCTTTCTTT	CAISRDMMNTEAFF
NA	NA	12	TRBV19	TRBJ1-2	TGTGCCAGTAGTATTTTTCAGGATGGCTACACCTTC	CASSIFQDGYTF
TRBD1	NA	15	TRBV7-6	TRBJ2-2	TGTGCCAGCAGCCACCGGGACAGGGGCGGCGGGGAGCTGTTTTTT	CASSHRDRGGGELFF
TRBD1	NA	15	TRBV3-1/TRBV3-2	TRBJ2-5	TGTGCCAGCAGCCAAGGGACAGGGGGCCTGGAGACCCAGTACTTC	CASSQGTGGLETQYF
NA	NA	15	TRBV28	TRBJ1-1	TGTGCCAGCAGTCCCCCTTTCGCAGGTTTCTCTGAAGCTTTCTTT	CASSPPFAGFSEAFF
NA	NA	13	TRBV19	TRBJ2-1	TGTGCCAGTAGTATAACCGGGAGTATTGAGCAGTTCTTC	CASSITGSIEQFF
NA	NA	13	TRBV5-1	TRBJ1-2	TGCGCCAGCAGCTTGGGTGGGGCAGGGCAATATTTCTTC	CASSLGGAGQYFF
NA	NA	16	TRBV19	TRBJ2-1	TGTGCCAGTAGGGGCCGGGAGGGGGCCTCAAGATATGAGCAGTTCTTC	CASRGREGASRYEQFF
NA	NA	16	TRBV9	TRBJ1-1	TGTGCCAGCAGCTTCACACCAGGCAAAATGAACACTGAAGCTTTCTTT	CASSFTPGKMNTEAFF
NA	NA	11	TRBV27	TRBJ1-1	TGTGCCAGCGGGAGGGGAACTGAAGCTTTCTTT	CASGRGTEAFF
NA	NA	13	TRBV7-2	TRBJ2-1	TGTGCCAGCAGCTTGACAGCCTACAATGAGCAGTTCTTC	CASSLTAYNEQFF
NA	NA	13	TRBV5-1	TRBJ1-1	TGCGCCAGCAGCATTGGACATTGGCAAGAAGCTTTCTTT	CASSIGHWQEAFF
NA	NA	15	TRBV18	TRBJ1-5	TGTGCCAGCTCACCTACTGCGCTGGGCAATCAGCCCCAGCATTTT	CASSPTALGNQPQHF
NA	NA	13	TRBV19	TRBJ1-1	TGTGCCAGTAGTGATCAGGGGAACACTGAAGCTTTCTTT	CASSDQGNTEAFF
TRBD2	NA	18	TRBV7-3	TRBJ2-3	TGTGCCAGCAGCTTATACCCAGGACTAGCGGGGGTCACAGATACGCAGTATTTT	CASSLYPGLAGVTDTQYF
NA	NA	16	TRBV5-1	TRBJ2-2	TGCGCCAGCAGCCACAGGGAGAACGCGAACACCGGGGAGCTGTTTTTT	CASSHRENANTGELFF